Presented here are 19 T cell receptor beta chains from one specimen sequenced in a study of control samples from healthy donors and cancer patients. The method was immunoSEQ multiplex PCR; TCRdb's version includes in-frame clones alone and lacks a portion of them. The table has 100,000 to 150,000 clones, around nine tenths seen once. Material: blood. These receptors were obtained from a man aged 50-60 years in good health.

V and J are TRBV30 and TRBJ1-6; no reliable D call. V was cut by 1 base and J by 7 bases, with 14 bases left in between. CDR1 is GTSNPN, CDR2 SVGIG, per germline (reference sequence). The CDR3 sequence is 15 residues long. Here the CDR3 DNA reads TGTGCCTGGAGTGATGGTGGAACTGGGAATTCACCCCTCCACTTT. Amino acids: CAWSDGGTGNSPLHF.

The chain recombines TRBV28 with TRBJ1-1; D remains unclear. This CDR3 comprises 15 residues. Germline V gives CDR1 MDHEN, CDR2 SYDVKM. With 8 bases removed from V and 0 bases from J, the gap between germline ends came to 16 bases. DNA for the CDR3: TGTGCCAGCTCTCTCTATGGGTTGATGAACACTGAAGCTTTCTTT. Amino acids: CASSLYGLMNTEAFF. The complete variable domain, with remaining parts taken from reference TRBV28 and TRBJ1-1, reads DVKVTQSSRYLVKRTGEKVFLECVQDMDHENMFWYRQDPGLGLRLIYFSYDVKMKEKGDIPEGYSVSREKKERFSLILESASTNQTSMYLCASSLYGLMNTEAFFGQGTRLTVV.

CDR3 loop: CASSLGGAGVGETQYF. CDR3 nucleotides: TGTGCCAGCAGCTTAGGGGGGGCCGGGGTAGGTGAGACCCAGTACTTC. This rearrangement joins TRBV11-2 to TRBJ2-5; TRBD1 or TRBD2 may be the D gene (6 bases each). Trimming removed 1 base at V and 5 bases at J, with 17 bases between. The germline gives CDR1 SGHAT, CDR2 FQNNGV. This CDR3 spans 16 amino acids. Using reference TRBV11-2 and TRBJ2-5 for the parts outside the CDR3, the full variable domain is EAGVAQSPRYKIIEKRQSVAFWCNPISGHATLYWYQQILGQGPKLLIQFQNNGVVDDSQLPKDRFSAERLKGVDSTLKIQPAKLEDSAVYLCASSLGGAGVGETQYFGPGTRLLVL.

As DNA, the CDR3 is TGTGCCAGCAGCTGGAAAGGGACAGGGGATCCCTACGAGCAGTACTTC. Translation: CASSWKGTGDPYEQYF. V is TRBV7-9 and J is TRBJ2-7; 10 bases map to TRBD1. Germline assignment: CDR1 SEHNR and CDR2 FQNEAQ (reference sequence). The V and J ends lost 4 bases and 2 bases, in that order; junction bases with no gene match: 8. The CDR3 totals 16 residues.

CDR3 sequence: CASSHHRGSSTDTQYF. The CDR3, as DNA: TGTGCCAGCAGCCACCACAGGGGGAGTAGCACAGATACGCAGTATTTT. This chain uses TRBV3-1 (or the pseudogene TRBV3-2) with TRBJ2-3, with 8 bases that match TRBD1. The CDR3 sequence is 16 residues long. Trimming at V came to 3 bases and at J to 0 bases, leaving 5 bases not matched to a gene. CDR1 is LGHDT, CDR2 YNNKEL, per germline (reference sequence).

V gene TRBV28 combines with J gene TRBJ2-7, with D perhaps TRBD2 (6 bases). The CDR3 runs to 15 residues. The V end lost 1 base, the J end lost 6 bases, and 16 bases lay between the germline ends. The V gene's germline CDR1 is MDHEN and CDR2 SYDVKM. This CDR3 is CASSLSGGVSREQYF. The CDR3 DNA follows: TGTGCCAGCAGTTTATCCGGAGGGGTTTCGCGCGAGCAGTACTTC.

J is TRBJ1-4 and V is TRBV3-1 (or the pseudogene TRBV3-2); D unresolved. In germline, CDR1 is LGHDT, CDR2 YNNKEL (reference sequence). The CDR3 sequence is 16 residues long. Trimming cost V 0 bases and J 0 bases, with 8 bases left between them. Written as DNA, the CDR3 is TGTGCCAGCAGCCAAGAAACAGATGCAACTAATGAAAAACTGTTTTTT. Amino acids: CASSQETDATNEKLFF.

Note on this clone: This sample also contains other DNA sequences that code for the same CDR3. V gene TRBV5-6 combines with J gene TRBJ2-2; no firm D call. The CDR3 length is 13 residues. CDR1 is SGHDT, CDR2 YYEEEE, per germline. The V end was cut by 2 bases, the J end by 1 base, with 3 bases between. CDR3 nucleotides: TGTGCCAGCAGCTTCCAGAACACCGGGGAGCTGTTTTTT. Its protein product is CASSFQNTGELFF.

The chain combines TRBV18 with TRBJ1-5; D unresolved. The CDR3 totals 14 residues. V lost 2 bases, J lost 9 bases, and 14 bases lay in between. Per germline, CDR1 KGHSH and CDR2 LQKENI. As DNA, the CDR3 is TGTGCCAGCTCACCAGGACGGTCCGAGAGGCCCCAGCATTTT. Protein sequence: CASSPGRSERPQHF.

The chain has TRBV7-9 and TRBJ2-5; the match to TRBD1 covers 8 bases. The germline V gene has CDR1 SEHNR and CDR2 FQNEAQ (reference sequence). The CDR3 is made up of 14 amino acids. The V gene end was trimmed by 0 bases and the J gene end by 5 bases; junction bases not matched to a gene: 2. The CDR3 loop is CASSLATGAETQYF. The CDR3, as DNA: TGTGCCAGCAGCTTAGCGACAGGGGCCGAGACCCAGTACTTC.

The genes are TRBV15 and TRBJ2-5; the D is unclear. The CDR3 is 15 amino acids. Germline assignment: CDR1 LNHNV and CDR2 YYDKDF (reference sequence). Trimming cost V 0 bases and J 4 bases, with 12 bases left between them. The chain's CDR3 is CATSRDRGFGETQYF. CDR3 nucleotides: TGTGCCACCAGCAGAGATCGAGGTTTTGGAGAGACCCAGTACTTC.

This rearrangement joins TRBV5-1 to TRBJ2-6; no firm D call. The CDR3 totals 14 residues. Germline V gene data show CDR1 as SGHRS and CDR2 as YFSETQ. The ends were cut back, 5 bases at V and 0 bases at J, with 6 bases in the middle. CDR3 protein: CASRGISGANVLTF. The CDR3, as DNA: TGCGCCAGCAGGGGGATCTCTGGGGCCAACGTCCTGACTTTC.

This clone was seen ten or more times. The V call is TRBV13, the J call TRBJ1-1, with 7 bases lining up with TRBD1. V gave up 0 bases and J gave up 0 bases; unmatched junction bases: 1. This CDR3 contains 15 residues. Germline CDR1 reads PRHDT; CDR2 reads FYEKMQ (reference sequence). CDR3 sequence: CASSLGGTVNTEAFF. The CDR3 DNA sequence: TGTGCCAGCAGCTTAGGGGGGACAGTGAACACTGAAGCTTTCTTT.

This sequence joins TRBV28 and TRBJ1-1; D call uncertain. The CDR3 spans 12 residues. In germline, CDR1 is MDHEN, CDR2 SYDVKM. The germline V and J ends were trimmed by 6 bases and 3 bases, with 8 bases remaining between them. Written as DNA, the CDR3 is TGTGCCAGCAGCCTTTATTACACTGAAGCTTTCTTT. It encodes CASSLYYTEAFF.

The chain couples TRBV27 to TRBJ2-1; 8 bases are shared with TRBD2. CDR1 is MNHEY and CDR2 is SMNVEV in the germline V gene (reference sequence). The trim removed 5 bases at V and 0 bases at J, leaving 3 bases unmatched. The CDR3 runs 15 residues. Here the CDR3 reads CASSISGDSYNEQFF. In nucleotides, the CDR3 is TGTGCCAGCAGTATTAGCGGGGACTCCTACAATGAGCAGTTCTTC.

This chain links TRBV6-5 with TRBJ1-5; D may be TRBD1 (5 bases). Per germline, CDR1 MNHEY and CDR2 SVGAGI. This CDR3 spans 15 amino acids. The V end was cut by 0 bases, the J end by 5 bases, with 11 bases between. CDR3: CASSYSIRGHQPQHF. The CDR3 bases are TGTGCCAGCAGTTACTCGATAAGGGGTCATCAGCCCCAGCATTTT.

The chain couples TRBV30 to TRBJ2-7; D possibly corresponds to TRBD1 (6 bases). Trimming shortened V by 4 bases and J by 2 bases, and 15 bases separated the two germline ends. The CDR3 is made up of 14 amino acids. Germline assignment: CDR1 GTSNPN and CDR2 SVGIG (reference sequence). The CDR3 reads CAWTATGSAYEQYF. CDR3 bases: TGTGCCTGGACTGCGACAGGATCGGCCTACGAGCAGTACTTC.

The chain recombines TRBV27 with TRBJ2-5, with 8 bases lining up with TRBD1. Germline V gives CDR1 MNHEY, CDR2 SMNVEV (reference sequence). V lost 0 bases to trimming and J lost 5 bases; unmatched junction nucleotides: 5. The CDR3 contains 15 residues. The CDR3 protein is CASSLSTGEFETQYF. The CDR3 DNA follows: TGTGCCAGCAGTTTATCGACAGGGGAGTTCGAGACCCAGTACTTC.

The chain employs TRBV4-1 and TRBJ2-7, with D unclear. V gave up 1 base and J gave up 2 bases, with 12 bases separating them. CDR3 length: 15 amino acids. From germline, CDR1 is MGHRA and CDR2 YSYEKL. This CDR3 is CASSQAYPPTYEQYF. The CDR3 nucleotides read TGCGCCAGCAGCCAAGCTTATCCGCCCACCTACGAGCAGTACTTC.